Only a few counts were recorded for the clone carrying this T cell receptor (beta chain). Its antigen is as yet unknown. This specimen comes from a study of T-cell reconstitution after alpha-beta-depleted transplantation in children. Library preparation (for TCRbeta) was performed with unique molecular identifiers. MiXCR, run by TCRdb on the PCR reads, gives a single entry per CDR3 protein. The sample shows a few hundred thousand distinct CDR3 sequences, 25% to 30% of them seen only once. Study findings and constraints: Reportedly, alpha-beta T cells present about two months post-transplant originated from several hundred expanded clones of graft origin. After one year, T-cell counts and TCRbeta diversity mostly came from new T cells. Some patients showed high day-60 TCRbeta diversity, which derived from surviving recipient T cells and thymic progenitors.

The CDR3 consists of 15 residues. The V and J ends lost 5 bases and 4 bases respectively, with 14 bases between them. The TCR originated in a boy under two years old with Wiskott-Aldrich syndrome, due to receive a stem cell transplant. The sample consisted of PBMCs, taken before TCRalphabeta/CD19-depleted stem cell transplant. The V and J genes are TRBV12-3 or TRBV12-4 and TRBJ2-2, with D possibly being TRBD1 (5 bases). DNA for the CDR3: TGTGCCAGCAGTCCAGGGTTTTCGGGCACCGGGGAGCTGTTTTTT. It translates to CASSPGFSGTGELFF.